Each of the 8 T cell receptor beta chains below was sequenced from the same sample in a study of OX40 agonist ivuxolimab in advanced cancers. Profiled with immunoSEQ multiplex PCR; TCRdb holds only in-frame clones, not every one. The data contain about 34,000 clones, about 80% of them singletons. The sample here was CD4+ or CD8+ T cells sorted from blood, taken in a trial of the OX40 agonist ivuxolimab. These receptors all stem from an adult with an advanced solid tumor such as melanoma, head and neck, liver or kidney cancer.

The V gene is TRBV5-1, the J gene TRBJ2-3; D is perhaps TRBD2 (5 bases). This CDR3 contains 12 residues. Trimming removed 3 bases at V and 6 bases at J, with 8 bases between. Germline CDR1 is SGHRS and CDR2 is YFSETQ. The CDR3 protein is CASSSRADTQYF. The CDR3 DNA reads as TGCGCCAGCAGCTCGAGGGCGGATACGCAGTATTTT.

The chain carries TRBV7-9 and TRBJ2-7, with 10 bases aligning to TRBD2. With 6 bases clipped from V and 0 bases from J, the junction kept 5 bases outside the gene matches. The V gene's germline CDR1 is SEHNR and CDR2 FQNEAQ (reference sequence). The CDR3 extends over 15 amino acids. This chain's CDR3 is CASSETSGISYEQYF. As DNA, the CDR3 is TGTGCCAGCAGTGAAACTAGCGGGATCTCCTACGAGCAGTACTTC.

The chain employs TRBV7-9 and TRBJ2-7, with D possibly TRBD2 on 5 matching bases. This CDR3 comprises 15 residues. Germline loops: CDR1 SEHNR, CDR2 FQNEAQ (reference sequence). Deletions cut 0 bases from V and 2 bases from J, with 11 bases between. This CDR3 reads CASSLAPSPAYEQYF. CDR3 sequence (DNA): TGTGCCAGCAGCTTAGCGCCTAGCCCAGCCTACGAGCAGTACTTC.

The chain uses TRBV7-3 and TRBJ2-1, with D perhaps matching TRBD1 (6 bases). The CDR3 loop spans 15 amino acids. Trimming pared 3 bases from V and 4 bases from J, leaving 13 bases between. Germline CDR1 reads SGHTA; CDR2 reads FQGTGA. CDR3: CASSFGDIRYNEQFF. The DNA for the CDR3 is TGTGCCAGCAGCTTCGGGGACATCAGATACAATGAGCAGTTCTTC.

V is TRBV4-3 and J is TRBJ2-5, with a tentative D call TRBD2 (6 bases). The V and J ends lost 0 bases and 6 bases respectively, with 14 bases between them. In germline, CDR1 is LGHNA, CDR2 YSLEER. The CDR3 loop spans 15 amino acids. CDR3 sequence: CASSQEWTGRQTQYF. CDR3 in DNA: TGCGCCAGCAGCCAAGAGTGGACGGGGAGGCAGACCCAGTACTTC.

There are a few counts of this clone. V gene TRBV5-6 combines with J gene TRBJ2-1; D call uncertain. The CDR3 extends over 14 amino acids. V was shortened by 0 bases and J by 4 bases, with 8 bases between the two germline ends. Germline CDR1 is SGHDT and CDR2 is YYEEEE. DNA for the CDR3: TGTGCCAGCAGCTTGGCGGCGGATTACAATGAGCAGTTCTTC. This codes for CASSLAADYNEQFF.

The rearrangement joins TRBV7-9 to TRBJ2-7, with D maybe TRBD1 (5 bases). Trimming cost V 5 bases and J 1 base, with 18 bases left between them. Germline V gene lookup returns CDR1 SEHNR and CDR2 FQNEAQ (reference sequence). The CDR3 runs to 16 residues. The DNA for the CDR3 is TGTGCCAGCAGCCCGCCGCAGGGCAAGGAGTCCTACGAGCAGTACTTC. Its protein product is CASSPPQGKESYEQYF.

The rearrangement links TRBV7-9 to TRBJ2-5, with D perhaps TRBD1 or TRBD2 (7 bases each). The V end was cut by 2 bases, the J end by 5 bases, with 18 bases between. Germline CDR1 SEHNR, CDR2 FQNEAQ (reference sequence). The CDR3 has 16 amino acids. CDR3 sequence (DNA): TGTGCCAGCAGCTTAACCCAGGGGGGGCTCGGCGAGACCCAGTACTTC. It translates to CASSLTQGGLGETQYF. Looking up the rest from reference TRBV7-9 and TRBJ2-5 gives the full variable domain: DTGVSQNPRHKITKRGQNVTFRCDPISEHNRLYWYRQTLGQGPEFLTYFQNEAQLEKSRLLSDRFSAERPKGSFSTLEIQRTEQGDSAMYLCASSLTQGGLGETQYFGPGTRLLVL.